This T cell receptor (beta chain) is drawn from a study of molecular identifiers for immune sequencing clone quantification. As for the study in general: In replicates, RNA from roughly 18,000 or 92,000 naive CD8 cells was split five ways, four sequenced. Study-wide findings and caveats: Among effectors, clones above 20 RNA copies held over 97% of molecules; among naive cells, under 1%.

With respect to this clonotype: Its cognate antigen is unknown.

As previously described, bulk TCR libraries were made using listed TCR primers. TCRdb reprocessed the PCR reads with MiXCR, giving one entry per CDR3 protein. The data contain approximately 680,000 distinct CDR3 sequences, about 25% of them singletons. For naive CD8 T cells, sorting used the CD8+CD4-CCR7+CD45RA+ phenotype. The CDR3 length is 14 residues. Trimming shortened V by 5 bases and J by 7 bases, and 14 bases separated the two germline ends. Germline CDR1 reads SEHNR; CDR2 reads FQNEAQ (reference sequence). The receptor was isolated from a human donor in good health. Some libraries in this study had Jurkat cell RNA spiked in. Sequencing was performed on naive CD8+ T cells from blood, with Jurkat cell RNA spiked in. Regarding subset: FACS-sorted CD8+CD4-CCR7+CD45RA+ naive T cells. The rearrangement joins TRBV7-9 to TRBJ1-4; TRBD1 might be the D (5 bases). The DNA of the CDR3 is TGTGCCAGCAGCCCAGGGCTTTCGGGTGAAAAACTGTTTTTT. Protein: CASSPGLSGEKLFF.